The present T cell receptor (beta chain) was sequenced within a study of blood T cell repertoires in COVID-19. Study-level background: Spain, Italy and the United States supplied samples that represented acute and convalescent COVID-19. The analysed material was cDNA or gDNA that came from T cells, B-cell-depleted T cells, or PBMCs.

CDR3 length: 16 residues. Trimming shortened V by 2 bases and J by 6 bases, and 21 bases separated the two germline ends. Per the germline V gene, CDR1 is SGHTS and CDR2 is YDEGEE. In the study's own analysis: Amplification with reference gene primers provided the estimates of nucleated cell counts. Assay used: immunoSEQ multiplex PCR; TCRdb lists only in-frame clones, some missing. That table supplies the V and J calls and clone size; D and trimming were determined from the DNA. The profile shows about 100,000 clones, approximately 85% of them singletons. The sequenced sample was peripheral blood. The V and J genes are TRBV5-8 and TRBJ2-7, with D perhaps TRBD2 (6 bases). The receptor's source is a woman aged 80 or over with active or convalescent COVID-19. The CDR3 is CASSFKRTNPKLEQYF. As DNA, the CDR3 is TGTGCCAGCAGCTTTAAGCGGACTAACCCGAAACTCGAGCAGTACTTC.